The source of this T cell receptor beta chain is a study of T cells after yellow fever vaccination. Study-level results: The secondary response peaked faster, at day 5 versus 15, but was weaker. Reappearance after the booster was seen for most primary-vaccination clones, at 96% CD4 and 85% to 90% CD8.

J lost 6 bases, V lost 5 bases, and 10 bases had no gene match. CDR3 length: 16 residues. The germline CDR1 and CDR2 sequences are SEHNR and FQNEAQ (reference sequence). In the case of this clonotype: Its specificity is unknown.

Researchers made TCR cDNA using 5'RACE template switching, and this step added a universal primer site and UMIs. MiXCR was run by TCRdb on the 5' RACE reads, yielding one entry per CDR3 protein. The sample lists hundreds of thousands of distinct CDR3 sequences; roughly an eighth were seen once. This sequence originates from a young man who received the YFV17D yellow fever vaccine. This rearrangement joins TRBV7-9 to TRBJ1-5; 10 bases agree with TRBD1. The specimen was PBMCs, collected on the day of the yellow fever booster vaccination. Here the CDR3 DNA reads TGTGCCAGCAGCCCGCTGGGGACAGGGGAGGGTCAGCCCCAGCATTTT. This encodes CASSPLGTGEGQPQHF.